Listed below are T cell receptor beta chains from one sample, sequenced in a study. TCRdb analysed the 5' RACE reads with MiXCR anew, one entry per CDR3 protein. The table lists some 54,000 distinct CDR3 sequences, 17% of them singletons, with under 2.5% in the top ten. Input material: naive CD4+ T cells sorted from blood. The receptors here all came from a female donor with breast cancer. The CDR3 runs from the conserved cysteine through the conserved F or W. The order of the fields is CDR3 protein, CDR3 DNA, V gene, D gene, clone size, J gene. A D gene is named only where the DNA matches it firmly. The size of a clone is reported for some rows only, either as once, few or many, or as a class for expanded clones.

CASSPPTTGSEAFF TGTGCCAGCAGCCCACCGACGACAGGGTCTGAAGCTTTCTTT TRBV9 TRBD1 few TRBJ1-1
CASNLAGGSYEQYF TGTGCCAGCAACCTAGCGGGAGGCTCCTACGAGCAGTACTTC TRBV7-2 TRBD2 many TRBJ2-7
CASSPTGRGLGEAFF TGTGCCAGCAGCCCGACGGGACGGGGACTTGGTGAAGCTTTCTTT TRBV7-2 - many TRBJ1-1
CASSSTPGGSYNSPLHF TGCGCCAGCAGCTCAACCCCAGGGGGCTCCTATAATTCACCCCTCCACTTT TRBV4-1 TRBD1 - TRBJ1-6
CASSAGGRNEQFF TGCGCCAGCAGCGCCGGAGGGCGCAATGAGCAGTTCTTC TRBV5-1 - - TRBJ2-1
CSARGGDRAYGYTF TGCAGTGCTAGAGGTGGGGACAGGGCTTATGGCTACACCTTC TRBV20-1 TRBD1 - TRBJ1-2
CASSSHRLAGTHNEQFF TGTGCCAGCAGCTCCCACCGACTAGCGGGGACCCACAATGAGCAGTTCTTC TRBV7-8 TRBD2 many TRBJ2-1
CASSVRTASNTGELFF TGCGCCAGCAGCGTAAGGACGGCTTCGAACACCGGGGAGCTGTTTTTT TRBV5-1 - many TRBJ2-2
CASSQEGYSGNTIYF TGTGCCAGCAGCCAAGAAGGGTACTCTGGAAACACCATATATTTT TRBV4-2 - few TRBJ1-3
CASTPRRGTGAIGYTF TGTGCCAGCACCCCAAGGAGGGGGACAGGGGCGATTGGCTACACCTTC TRBV6-1 TRBD1 few TRBJ1-2
CASSLASGSTDTQYF TGTGCCAGCAGCTTAGCGTCGGGAAGCACAGATACGCAGTATTTT TRBV7-9 - - TRBJ2-3
CASKLPAYNEQFF TGTGCCAGCAAACTACCCGCCTACAATGAGCAGTTCTTC TRBV7-2 - few TRBJ2-1
CASSRYTDTQYF TGTGCCAGCTCACGGTACACAGATACGCAGTATTTT TRBV18 - - TRBJ2-3
CASTGGNYEQYF TGTGCCAGCACGGGGGGGAACTACGAGCAGTACTTC TRBV7-9 TRBD2 few TRBJ2-7
CASSYGVGSYEQYF TGTGCCAGCAGTTATGGGGTAGGGTCCTACGAGCAGTACTTC TRBV6-5 - few TRBJ2-7
CASSLDTVDSPLHF TGCGCCAGCAGCCTGGACACCGTGGATTCACCCCTCCACTTT TRBV5-1 - - TRBJ1-6
CCVTTGGAGTGELFF TGCTGCGTAACTACAGGGGGCGCAGGGACCGGGGAGCTGTTTTTT TRBV29-1 TRBD1 - TRBJ2-2
CASSLGSSSEKLFF TGCGCCAGCAGCTTAGGGTCGTCGAGTGAAAAACTGTTTTTT TRBV5-1 - many TRBJ1-4
CASSASRLGTQYF TGTGCCAGCAGTGCCTCGAGGCTAGGGACCCAGTACTTC TRBV6-5 - many TRBJ2-5
CASSDGVGPQHF TGTGCCAGCAGTGATGGGGTAGGGCCCCAGCATTTT TRBV25-1 - few TRBJ1-5
CASSWDRGLYGYTF TGTGCCAGCAGCTGGGACAGGGGGCTCTATGGCTACACCTTC TRBV3-1 TRBD1 - TRBJ1-2
CASSPRPTGDYEQYF TGCGCCAGCAGCCCTCGACCCACAGGGGACTACGAGCAGTACTTC TRBV5-1 TRBD1 - TRBJ2-7
CASSFRLNRDEQYF TGCGCCAGCAGCTTCAGGCTGAACAGGGACGAGCAGTACTTC TRBV5-1 - many TRBJ2-7
CASSPGLAGATQETQYF TGTGCCAGCTCACCGGGACTAGCGGGAGCGACACAAGAGACCCAGTACTTC TRBV18 TRBD2 few TRBJ2-5
CAITPRSGGALSEQFF TGTGCCATCACGCCACGAAGCGGGGGGGCCCTGAGTGAGCAGTTCTTC TRBV10-3 TRBD2 many TRBJ2-1
CASSPGTSGRAEYNEQFF TGCGCCAGCAGCCCCGGGACTAGCGGGAGGGCAGAATACAATGAGCAGTTCTTC TRBV5-1 TRBD2 few TRBJ2-1
CASSSGDRLAGRSYNEQFF TGCGCCAGCAGCTCGGGGGACCGACTAGCGGGACGCTCCTACAATGAGCAGTTCTTC TRBV5-1 TRBD2 few TRBJ2-1
CASSSGVGNTIYF TGTGCCAGCAGCTCCGGGGTTGGAAACACCATATATTTT TRBV7-2 - many TRBJ1-3
CASSQDIPQRHGLCF TGTGCCAGCAGCCAAGACATTCCCCAGAGGCATGGACTGTGTTTT TRBV3-1 - - TRBJ1-4
CSVGGRGPNEQFF TGCAGTGTAGGTGGAAGGGGCCCCAATGAGCAGTTCTTC TRBV20-1 - few TRBJ2-1
CASSLIIWGSGSPYEQYF TGTGCCAGCAGCTTGATTATATGGGGTAGCGGGAGTCCCTACGAGCAGTACTTC TRBV7-2 TRBD2 many TRBJ2-7
CASSQDMGGGETQYF TGTGCCAGCAGCCAAGATATGGGAGGCGGAGAGACCCAGTACTTC TRBV4-2 - - TRBJ2-5
CASRKPGQKSIQYF TGTGCCAGCAGAAAACCGGGACAGAAAAGCATTCAGTACTTC TRBV27 TRBD1 - TRBJ2-4
CASSLRQGRNIQYF TGTGCCAGTAGCCTGAGACAGGGGAGAAACATTCAGTACTTC TRBV19 TRBD1 few TRBJ2-4
CASSLEAQIRTEAFF TGCGCCAGCAGCTTGGAGGCTCAGATTCGGACTGAAGCTTTCTTT TRBV5-1 - few TRBJ1-1
CSARDFATNEKLFF TGCAGTGCTAGAGATTTTGCAACTAATGAAAAACTGTTTTTT TRBV20-1 - many TRBJ1-4
CAEKTGTGGNQPQHF TGTGCAGAAAAGACCGGGACAGGGGGCAATCAGCCCCAGCATTTT TRBV7-3 TRBD1 many TRBJ1-5
CASRLTRPTDNEQFF TGCGCCAGCAGACTGACCCGACCCACGGACAATGAGCAGTTCTTC TRBV5-1 - many TRBJ2-1
CASSNGGTGAWEQYF TGTGCCAGCAGCAACGGGGGGACAGGTGCGTGGGAGCAGTACTTC TRBV6-2/TRBV6-3 - few TRBJ2-7
CASSLLDTSTDTQYF TGCGCCAGCAGCTTGTTAGACACTAGCACAGATACGCAGTATTTT TRBV5-1 - many TRBJ2-3
CASSPLDANYGYTF TGCGCCAGCAGTCCCTTAGATGCCAACTATGGCTACACCTTC TRBV5-1 - - TRBJ1-2
CSVELGGDTEAFF TGCAGCGTTGAATTGGGGGGGGACACTGAAGCTTTCTTT TRBV29-1 - - TRBJ1-1
CASSFATGNGYTF TGTGCCAGCAGTTTTGCGACAGGGAATGGCTACACCTTC TRBV12-3/TRBV12-4 TRBD1 - TRBJ1-2
CSAREDYDNEQFF TGCAGTGCTAGAGAAGACTACGACAATGAGCAGTTCTTC TRBV20-1 - - TRBJ2-1
CSAPLSEMGNQPQHF TGCAGTGCCCCGCTCTCCGAAATGGGCAATCAGCCCCAGCATTTT TRBV20-1 - many TRBJ1-5
CASRPGQGNTEAFF TGTGCCAGCAGACCCGGACAGGGGAACACTGAAGCTTTCTTT TRBV6-5 TRBD1 - TRBJ1-1
CASTTDTGELFF TGTGCCAGCACGACAGACACCGGGGAGCTGTTTTTT TRBV2 - few TRBJ2-2
CAISDQENYGYTF TGTGCCATCAGTGACCAGGAGAACTATGGCTACACCTTC TRBV10-3 - few TRBJ1-2
CATSDGRGLNQPRHF TGTGCCACCAGTGATGGACGGGGACTTAATCAGCCCCGGCATTTT TRBV24-1 - - TRBJ1-5
CASSQGGRSTEAFF TGTGCCAGCAGCCAAGGAGGTAGGAGCACTGAAGCTTTCTTT TRBV4-2 - - TRBJ1-1
CASSPGRAGAGELFF TGCGCCAGCAGCCCGGGACGAGCGGGGGCAGGGGAGCTGTTTTTT TRBV5-1 TRBD2 - TRBJ2-2
CAISEGAGGAYGYTF TGTGCCATCAGTGAAGGCGCAGGGGGTGCCTATGGCTACACCTTC TRBV10-3 TRBD1 - TRBJ1-2
CASTTPLSPLHF TGTGCCAGCACGACCCCCCTTTCACCCCTCCACTTT TRBV12-3/TRBV12-4 - - TRBJ1-6
CAISDPRGGDSPLHF TGTGCCATCAGTGACCCGCGAGGGGGCGATTCACCCCTCCACTTT TRBV10-3 TRBD1 few TRBJ1-6